These 32 T cell receptor beta chains share one sample of origin, sequenced in a study of control samples from healthy donors and cancer patients. The method was immunoSEQ multiplex PCR; TCRdb's version includes in-frame clones alone and lacks a portion of them. The table lists about 120,000 clones, roughly 92% of them singletons. Source material: blood. Receptors originate from a man under 40 in good health.

This rearrangement joins TRBV30 to TRBJ1-1; the D is unclear. Germline loops: CDR1 GTSNPN, CDR2 SVGIG (reference sequence). This CDR3 spans 11 amino acids. Trimming shortened V by 3 bases and J by 9 bases, and 11 bases separated the two germline ends. CDR3 loop: CAWSQETQAFF. The CDR3, as DNA: TGTGCCTGGAGCCAGGAGACCCAAGCTTTCTTT.

This rearrangement joins TRBV7-9 to TRBJ1-2; no clear D. Deletions cut 5 bases from V and 0 bases from J, with 10 bases between. Germline V CDR1 and CDR2: SEHNR, FQNEAQ (reference sequence). This CDR3 is built from 14 residues. CDR3 sequence (DNA): TGTGCCAGCAGCCCCGATCTGTCTAACTATGGCTACACCTTC. Encoded protein: CASSPDLSNYGYTF.

This rearrangement joins TRBV10-2 to TRBJ2-1, with 9 bases identical to TRBD1. In germline, CDR1 is WSHSY, CDR2 SAAADI. The length of the CDR3 is 16 residues. The ends lost 4 bases at V and 5 bases at J; junction bases unmatched: 9. CDR3 bases: TGCGCCAGCAGTGGGGCCCTAGACAGGGGGAACAATGAGCAGTTCTTC. This gives the protein CASSGALDRGNNEQFF.

Written as DNA, the CDR3 is TGTGCCAGCAGCTTGCAAGGGGGCCAGGGCTACACCTTC. Residues: CASSLQGGQGYTF. This chain uses TRBV5-4 with TRBJ1-2; 7 bases line up with TRBD1. V trimming: 1 base; J trimming: 8 bases; junction bases outside the gene matches: 5. In germline, CDR1 is SGHNT, CDR2 YYREEE (reference sequence). CDR3 length: 13 amino acids.

V usage is TRBV7-2 and J usage is TRBJ2-6; D uncertain. Germline CDR1 SGHTA, CDR2 FQGNSA. V was shortened by 4 bases and J by 3 bases, with 10 bases between the two germline ends. This CDR3 contains 15 residues. CDR3 sequence reads: CASSSALLGANVLTF. The CDR3 DNA sequence: TGTGCCAGCAGCTCAGCATTACTTGGGGCCAACGTCCTGACTTTC.

The chain has TRBV21-1 and TRBJ1-5. TRBV21-1 is shown as a pseudogene. This CDR3 has 18 amino acids. The CDR3 DNA follows: TGTGCCAGCAGCAAAGCGGGGCGGGGTGAGGAGAACAATCAGCCCCAGCATTTT. Amino acids: CASSKAGRGEENNQPQHF.

This chain links TRBV28 with TRBJ1-6; weak D call: TRBD1 (5 bases). The CDR3 is 13 amino acids. CDR1 MDHEN and CDR2 SYDVKM come from the germline V gene. In DNA, the CDR3 is TGTGGGGTGGGGCTTCCCTATAATTCACCCCTCCACTTT. Translation gives CGVGLPYNSPLHF. The full variable domain, its missing parts supplied by reference TRBV28 and TRBJ1-6, is DVKVTQSSRYLVKRTGEKVFLECVQDMDHENMFWYRQDPGLGLRLIYFSYDVKMKEKGDIPEGYSVSREKKERFSLILESASTNQTSMYLCGVGLPYNSPLHFGNGTRLTVT.

This chain joins TRBV2 and TRBJ1-6; unclear D gene. Trimming removed 1 base from V and 9 bases from J, with 16 bases in between. Germline assignment: CDR1 SNHLY and CDR2 FYNNEI. The CDR3 spans 16 residues. As DNA, the CDR3 is TGTGCCAGCAGTGAAGTAGAGGCTAGCGGACCTTCACCCCTCCACTTT. This sequence encodes CASSEVEASGPSPLHF.

This clone was seen a single time. The chain links TRBV24-1 to TRBJ2-6; tentative D call: TRBD2 (6 bases). Trimming removed 7 bases from V and 0 bases from J, with 12 bases in between. The CDR3 runs to 16 residues. Germline values: CDR1 KGHDR, CDR2 SFDVKD. The CDR3 reads CATSPGLSSGANVLTF. The CDR3 DNA reads TGTGCCACCAGCCCGGGACTTTCCTCTGGGGCCAACGTCCTGACTTTC.

The chain links TRBV7-9 to TRBJ2-1; 8 nucleotides align to TRBD1. This CDR3 spans 16 amino acids. Germline CDR1 and CDR2: SEHNR and FQNEAQ (reference sequence). V was pared by 3 bases and J by 0 bases, with 4 bases of the junction left unmatched. CDR3 sequence reads: CASSLVTGGSYNEQFF. The CDR3 DNA reads as TGTGCCAGCAGCTTGGTCACAGGGGGCTCCTACAATGAGCAGTTCTTC.

The chain carries TRBV5-1 and TRBJ1-4, with TRBD1 matching over 9 bases. Germline V gene data show CDR1 as SGHRS and CDR2 as YFSETQ. V shed 6 bases and J 5 bases; nucleotides not matched to a gene: 2. The CDR3 has 13 amino acids. In DNA, the CDR3 is TGCGCCAGCACGGGACAGGGAAATGAAAAACTGTTTTTT. It specifies CASTGQGNEKLFF.

This rearrangement joins TRBV19 to TRBJ1-3, with D hard to call. Germline assignment: CDR1 LNHDA and CDR2 SQIVND (reference sequence). Trimming took 11 bases from V and 3 from J, leaving 17 bases between them. The CDR3 consists of 14 residues. CDR3 bases: TGTGCCGCCAGAGACTCGGGCTTTGGAAACACCATATATTTT. Protein product: CAARDSGFGNTIYF.

J is TRBJ1-1 and V is TRBV19; D is possibly TRBD1 (5 bases). The germline V gene encodes CDR1 LNHDA and CDR2 SQIVND (reference sequence). V gave up 5 bases and J gave up 0 bases, with 7 bases separating them. The CDR3 is 13 residues long. DNA for the CDR3: TGTGCCAGTAGTGTGACAGTGAACACTGAAGCTTTCTTT. It codes for CASSVTVNTEAFF.

This chain links TRBV10-2 with TRBJ1-1; no clear D gene. The CDR3 loop spans 14 amino acids. Trimming cost V 6 bases and J 6 bases, with 17 bases left between them. The germline gives CDR1 WSHSY, CDR2 SAAADI. In DNA form, the CDR3 reads TGCGCCAGCAGCGGAAAGGGAAATATTCCTGAAGCTTTCTTT. This translates into CASSGKGNIPEAFF.

Concerning this clone: At one boundary the junction diverges from the germline segment, which might be a read error. The chain uses TRBV15 and TRBJ1-5; TRBD1 might be the D (5 bases). CDR1 and CDR2 from the germline V gene are LNHNV and YYDKDF (reference sequence). The length of the CDR3 is 14 residues. CDR3 amino acids: CATSRDRALGQGYF. CDR3 DNA: TGTGCCACCAGCAGAGATCGGGCGCTCGGGCAGGGATATTTT.

The rearrangement joins TRBV30 to TRBJ2-7, with TRBD2 matching over 7 bases. Germline V lookup: CDR1 GTSNPN, CDR2 SVGIG (reference sequence). The CDR3 loop spans 14 amino acids. Germline trimming cut 3 bases from V and 0 bases from J; bases unmatched to any gene: 5. CDR3: CAWSGAGISYEQYV. The CDR3, as DNA: TGTGCCTGGAGCGGAGCGGGGATCTCCTACGAGCAGTACGTC.

To note about this clone: Different DNA sequences within this sample yield the same CDR3. This chain joins TRBV3-1 (or the pseudogene TRBV3-2) and TRBJ2-7; 10 bases line up with TRBD2. The CDR3 loop spans 16 amino acids. The germline V gene has CDR1 LGHDT and CDR2 YNNKEL (reference sequence). V was pared by 1 base and J by 7 bases, with 10 bases of the junction left unmatched. The CDR3 region has the DNA TGTGCCAGCAGCCAAGGTTACAGCGGGGGGGGGCGAGAGCAGTACGTC. It is translated as CASSQGYSGGGREQYV.

V is TRBV5-1 and J is TRBJ2-1; D not resolved. V gave up 0 bases and J gave up 15 bases, with 13 bases separating them. The CDR3 length is 12 residues. Per the germline V gene, CDR1 is SGHRS and CDR2 is YFSETQ. The CDR3 reads CASSLAGARLFF. The CDR3, as DNA: TGCGCCAGCAGCTTGGCCGGAGCCCGGTTGTTCTTC.

The V and J genes are TRBV28 and TRBJ1-1, with a tentative D call TRBD1 (6 bases). Germline assignment: CDR1 MDHEN and CDR2 SYDVKM. The CDR3 spans 15 residues. V was clipped by 3 bases and J by 0 bases, with 11 bases between them. As DNA, the CDR3 is TGTGCCAGCAGTTTGAGGGGGTATTTGAACACTGAAGCTTTCTTT. This sequence encodes CASSLRGYLNTEAFF.

The chain employs TRBV7-3 and TRBJ1-1, with D uncertain. The ends were cut back, 4 bases at V and 7 bases at J, with 10 bases in the middle. There are 12 residues in the CDR3. Per germline, CDR1 SGHTA and CDR2 FQGTGA. CDR3 bases: TGTGCCAGCAGCTATCAAATTGATGAAGCTTTCTTT. Protein product: CASSYQIDEAFF.

The CDR3: CASSPTAGNPTDTQYF. The DNA for the CDR3 is TGTGCCAGCAGTCCAACCGCGGGGAACCCCACAGATACGCAGTATTTT. The rearrangement joins TRBV5-6 to TRBJ2-3; D is possibly TRBD2 (6 bases). Per germline, CDR1 SGHDT and CDR2 YYEEEE. The CDR3 sequence is 16 residues long. The V end lost 5 bases, the J end lost 2 bases, and 18 bases lay between the germline ends. The full variable domain, its missing parts supplied by reference TRBV5-6 and TRBJ2-3, is DAGVTQSPTHLIKTRGQQVTLRCSPKSGHDTVSWYQQALGQGPQFIFQYYEEEERQRGNFPDRFSGHQFPNYSSELNVNALLLGDSALYLCASSPTAGNPTDTQYFGPGTRLTVL.

The V and J genes are TRBV30 and TRBJ1-2; no clear D. V lost 0 bases to trimming and J lost 6 bases, with 14 bases between them. There are 14 residues in the CDR3. CDR1 and CDR2 (germline): GTSNPN, SVGIG (reference sequence). The CDR3 loop reads CAWSVSRSGHGYTF. The CDR3, as DNA: TGTGCCTGGAGTGTAAGTCGTTCGGGTCATGGCTACACCTTC.

This sequence joins TRBV11-2 and TRBJ1-2; D may be TRBD1 (5 bases). CDR3 length: 13 amino acids. Per germline, CDR1 SGHAT and CDR2 FQNNGV. The ends were cut back, 7 bases at V and 6 bases at J, with 15 bases in the middle. The CDR3 here is CASTLRIGDGYTF. CDR3 nucleotide sequence: TGTGCCAGCACCCTTAGAATAGGGGATGGCTACACCTTC.

The rearrangement uses TRBV25-1 and TRBJ2-5; a weak D match, TRBD2 (6 bases). V was shortened by 3 bases and J by 5 bases, with 16 bases between the two germline ends. Germline V gives CDR1 MGHDK, CDR2 SYGVNS. CDR3 size: 15 residues. The CDR3 here is CASSDLSGGSETQYF. Written as DNA, the CDR3 is TGTGCCAGCAGTGATCTATCCGGGGGATCGGAGACCCAGTACTTC.

The chain uses TRBV7-9 and TRBJ1-2; D is unclear. Germline V gene data show CDR1 as SEHNR and CDR2 as FQNEAQ (reference sequence). V lost 0 bases, J lost 7 bases, and 18 bases lay in between. There are 16 residues in the CDR3. The CDR3 loop is CASSLALREVDGGYTF. In nucleotides, the CDR3 is TGTGCCAGCAGCTTAGCGCTCCGGGAGGTTGATGGTGGCTACACCTTC.

The chain couples TRBV11-3 to TRBJ1-5; D possibly corresponds to TRBD1 (6 bases). V was cut by 7 bases and J by 5 bases, with 15 bases left in between. From germline, CDR1 is SGHNT and CDR2 YENEEA. This CDR3 contains 14 residues. CDR3 sequence: CASTQGWGDQPQHF. The CDR3 DNA sequence: TGTGCCAGCACCCAGGGGTGGGGGGATCAGCCCCAGCATTTT.

This clone was picked up a small number of times. The chain combines TRBV11-2 with TRBJ1-5; a possible D gene is TRBD1 (5 bases). The CDR3 covers 14 residues. Per the germline V gene, CDR1 is SGHAT and CDR2 is FQNNGV. V lost 2 bases, J lost 2 bases, and 7 bases lay in between. The CDR3 loop is CASSLTGRNQPQHF. The CDR3 coding sequence is TGTGCCAGCAGCTTAACAGGTCGCAATCAGCCCCAGCATTTT. The full variable domain, with the rest looked up from reference TRBV11-2 and TRBJ1-5, is EAGVAQSPRYKIIEKRQSVAFWCNPISGHATLYWYQQILGQGPKLLIQFQNNGVVDDSQLPKDRFSAERLKGVDSTLKIQPAKLEDSAVYLCASSLTGRNQPQHFGDGTRLSIL.

The chain carries TRBV27 and TRBJ2-7; maybe TRBD2 (5 bases). The V gene lost 3 bases and the J gene lost 2 bases, with 23 bases spanning the gap. The CDR3 runs 18 residues. Germline CDR1 reads MNHEY; CDR2 reads SMNVEV (reference sequence). The CDR3 DNA reads TGTGCCAGCAGTTTCGGGGTAATCGACTCCCCTGGGCCCTACGAGCAGTACTTC. Translation: CASSFGVIDSPGPYEQYF.

The V and J genes are TRBV21-1 and TRBJ1-3; TRBD1 is the table's D call, not checked against the DNA. TRBV21-1 is deemed a pseudogene. This CDR3 contains 15 residues. The DNA of the CDR3 is TGTGCCAGCAGCAAAGGGCCAGGGACTGGAAACACCATATATTTT. Translating gives CASSKGPGTGNTIYF.

The chain joins TRBV25-1 to TRBJ1-1, with TRBD1 matching over 7 bases. Germline CDR1 MGHDK, CDR2 SYGVNS. The CDR3 has 15 amino acids. V shed 4 bases, J shed 3 bases, and the junction held 8 bases outside the gene matches. CDR3 DNA sequence: TGTGCCAGCAGTGGCCCAGGGGACAGTTACACTGAAGCTTTCTTT. Protein product: CASSGPGDSYTEAFF.

V is TRBV11-2 and J is TRBJ1-6; D not resolved. This CDR3 is 14 amino acids long. Trimming removed 1 base at V and 5 bases at J, with 6 bases between. Germline V gene lookup returns CDR1 SGHAT and CDR2 FQNNGV. CDR3 amino acids: CASSLAQNNSPLHF. The CDR3 DNA is TGTGCCAGCAGCTTAGCACAGAATAATTCACCCCTCCACTTT.

The chain has TRBV5-1 and TRBJ1-1; D remains unclear. V lost 4 bases, J lost 7 bases, and 14 bases lay in between. Germline CDR1 and CDR2: SGHRS and YFSETQ. This CDR3 is built from 13 residues. The CDR3 region has the DNA TGCGCCAGCAGCGGGGATTATTGGGGTGAAGCTTTCTTT. It codes for CASSGDYWGEAFF.